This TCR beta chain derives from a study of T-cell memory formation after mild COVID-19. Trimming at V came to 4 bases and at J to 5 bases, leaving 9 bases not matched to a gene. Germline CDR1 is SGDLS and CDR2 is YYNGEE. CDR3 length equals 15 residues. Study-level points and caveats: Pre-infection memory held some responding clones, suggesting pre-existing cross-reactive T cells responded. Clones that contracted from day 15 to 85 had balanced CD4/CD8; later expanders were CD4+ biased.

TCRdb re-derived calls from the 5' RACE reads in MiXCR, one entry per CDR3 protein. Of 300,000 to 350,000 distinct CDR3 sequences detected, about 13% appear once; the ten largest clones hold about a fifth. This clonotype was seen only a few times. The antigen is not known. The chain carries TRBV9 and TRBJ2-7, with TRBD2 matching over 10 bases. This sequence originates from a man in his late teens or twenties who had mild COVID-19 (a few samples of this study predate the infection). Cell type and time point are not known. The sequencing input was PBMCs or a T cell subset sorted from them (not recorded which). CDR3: CASSPPASGGDEQYF. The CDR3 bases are TGTGCCAGCAGCCCACCGGCTAGCGGGGGCGACGAGCAGTACTTC.